The next 27 T cell receptor beta chains were all read from a single sample in a study of blood T cell repertoires in COVID-19. Sequencing was performed with immunoSEQ multiplex PCR; in TCRdb, only in-frame clones are kept and a portion is missing. The table lists about 38,000 clones, around 87% of them singletons. Sequenced input: peripheral blood. The receptors were gathered from a man over 45 with active or convalescent COVID-19.

The V and J genes are TRBV27 and TRBJ2-1, with 8 positions matching TRBD2. V lost 4 bases, J lost 2 bases, and 4 bases stayed unmatched. The V gene's germline CDR1 is MNHEY and CDR2 SMNVEV (reference sequence). The CDR3 runs to 15 residues. In DNA form, the CDR3 reads TGTGCCAGCAGTTCGGGAGGGCCAGCCTACAATGAGCAGTTCTTC. Its protein product is CASSSGGPAYNEQFF.

This chain joins TRBV19 and TRBJ2-5; D is possibly TRBD1 (6 bases). The ends were cut back, 5 bases at V and 5 bases at J, with 12 bases in the middle. The CDR3 totals 13 residues. The germline CDR1 and CDR2 sequences are LNHDA and SQIVND (reference sequence). The CDR3 here is CASSLGALETQYF. The CDR3 DNA is TGTGCCAGTAGTTTGGGGGCCTTGGAGACCCAGTACTTC. The full variable domain, in which reference TRBV19 and TRBJ2-5 provide the parts outside the CDR3, is DGGITQSPKYLFRKEGQNVTLSCEQNLNHDAMYWYRQDPGQGLRLIYYSQIVNDFQKGDIAEGYSVSREKKESFPLTVTSAQKNPTAFYLCASSLGALETQYFGPGTRLLVL.

The chain uses TRBV7-3 and TRBJ1-1, with D hard to call. CDR3 length: 13 residues. Trimming stripped 4 bases from V and 4 bases from J, with 10 bases between. Germline CDR1 is SGHTA and CDR2 is FQGTGA. CDR3 DNA: TGTGCCAGCAGCTGGTCGCGTGGCACTGAAGCTTTCTTT. Amino acids: CASSWSRGTEAFF.

This clone has only a few counts. The chain couples TRBV5-1 to TRBJ2-1, with unresolved D. Germline V gene sequence: CDR1 SGHRS, CDR2 YFSETQ. V was cut by 3 bases and J by 8 bases, with 12 bases left in between. This CDR3 spans 13 amino acids. CDR3 region: CASSSLENHEQFF. Written as DNA, the CDR3 is TGCGCCAGCAGCTCGTTAGAAAACCATGAGCAGTTCTTC.

The chain uses TRBV7-9 and TRBJ1-1; 8 bases agree with TRBD1. The ends lost 0 bases at V and 11 bases at J; junction bases unmatched: 5. The CDR3 loop spans 13 amino acids. Germline V gene data show CDR1 as SEHNR and CDR2 as FQNEAQ (reference sequence). CDR3 nucleotide sequence: TGTGCCAGCAGCTTAGCGAACAGGGGGAATGCTTTCTTT. The encoded protein is CASSLANRGNAFF.

The CDR3 sequence is CASSFDSLLREQYF. The CDR3, as DNA: TGTGCCAGCAGCTTCGACAGCCTACTACGGGAGCAGTACTTC. V is TRBV5-5 and J is TRBJ2-7, with D possibly matching TRBD1 (5 bases). From germline, CDR1 is SGHKS and CDR2 YYEKEE (reference sequence). Trimming removed 2 bases from V and 7 bases from J, with 16 bases in between. The CDR3 extends over 14 amino acids.

V and J are TRBV7-8 and TRBJ1-1; no clear D gene. Germline CDR1 and CDR2: SGHVS and FQNEAQ. V lost 5 bases and J lost 0, with 10 bases in between. The CDR3 covers 14 residues. CDR3 amino acids: CASSPQHMNTEAFF. The CDR3 nucleotides are TGTGCCAGCAGCCCACAGCACATGAACACTGAAGCTTTCTTT.

The CDR3 here is CASSLAGFMTGVGGETQYF. In nucleotides, the CDR3 is TGTGCCAGCAGCTTAGCCGGATTTATGACAGGGGTAGGAGGGGAGACCCAGTACTTC. This sequence joins TRBV7-9 and TRBJ2-5, with TRBD1 matching over 8 bases. Germline lookup yields CDR1 SEHNR and CDR2 FQNEAQ (reference sequence). After removal of 0 bases from V and 5 bases from J, the junction contained 17 bases not matched to a gene. This CDR3 comprises 19 residues.

The genes are TRBV12-3 or TRBV12-4 and TRBJ1-1; D might be TRBD1 (5 bases). The CDR3 runs 13 residues. Between the trimmed V and J ends, which lost 3 bases and 5 bases, there was a span of 10 bases. The CDR3 bases are TGTGCCAGCAGTTTTGGGGGGGATACTGAAGCTTTCTTT. Its protein product is CASSFGGDTEAFF.

The V gene is TRBV19, the J gene TRBJ1-1, with TRBD1 as a possible D gene (6 bases). CDR3 length: 15 residues. V lost 2 bases to trimming and J lost 6 bases, with 16 bases between them. CDR1 is LNHDA, CDR2 SQIVND, per germline (reference sequence). CDR3 nucleotides: TGTGCCAGTAGTATAAGTCTTACAGGGATCCCTGAAGCTTTCTTT. Residues: CASSISLTGIPEAFF.

The table lists this clone with a count of one. The V gene is TRBV6-1, the J gene TRBJ1-1; 8 bases match TRBD1. The CDR3 length is 14 residues. The germline V gene has CDR1 MNHNS and CDR2 SASEGT. J lost 3 bases, V lost 2 bases, and 2 bases had no gene match. The CDR3 DNA sequence: TGTGCCAGCAGTGAACAGGGGGCAGACACTGAAGCTTTCTTT. Encoded protein: CASSEQGADTEAFF.

This clone was detected once. The J gene is TRBJ2-1, the V gene TRBV4-1; TRBD2 matches 12 bases. Germline lookup yields CDR1 MGHRA and CDR2 YSYEKL. CDR3 length equals 19 residues. Germline trimming cut 7 bases from V and 7 bases from J; bases unmatched to any gene: 20. The CDR3 DNA is TGCGCCAGCAATCCCGGACTAGCGGGACCCCTAACAAGGGAAAATGAGCAGTTCTTC. Translating gives CASNPGLAGPLTRENEQFF.

This clone was counted once. The chain uses TRBV3-1 (or the pseudogene TRBV3-2) and TRBJ1-4; D gene ambiguous. V lost 4 bases, J lost 5 bases, and 8 bases lay in between. This CDR3 is 13 amino acids long. Germline V gives CDR1 LGHDT, CDR2 YNNKEL (reference sequence). The CDR3 region is CASSLDTNEKLFF. The CDR3, as DNA: TGTGCCAGCAGCCTCGACACGAATGAAAAACTGTTTTTT.

The chain is built from TRBV5-1 and TRBJ1-4, with D uncertain. V lost 0 bases and J 7 bases, leaving 7 bases between the germline ends. This CDR3 has 13 amino acids. CDR1 is SGHRS, CDR2 YFSETQ, per germline. The CDR3 region has the DNA TGCGCCAGCAGCTTGGGGGCTGCTGAAAAACTGTTTTTT. The encoded protein is CASSLGAAEKLFF.

This clone was counted once. The chain combines TRBV19 with TRBJ1-6, with D maybe TRBD1 (5 bases). Germline V lookup: CDR1 LNHDA, CDR2 SQIVND (reference sequence). The CDR3 extends over 14 amino acids. The V and J ends lost 6 bases and 6 bases respectively, with 12 bases between them. Written as DNA, the CDR3 is TGTGCCAGTAGCGCAGGGTGGGGTAATTCACCCCTCCACTTT. This codes for CASSAGWGNSPLHF.

V usage is TRBV6-4 and J usage is TRBJ1-5; maybe TRBD1 (5 bases). CDR1 and CDR2 (germline): MRHNA, SNTAGT. The CDR3 loop spans 16 amino acids. Trimming pared 0 bases from V and 1 base from J, leaving 10 bases between. The DNA of the CDR3 is TGTGCCAGCAGTGACTCCCCAGGGTGGAGCAATCAGCCCCAGCATTTT. Amino acid sequence: CASSDSPGWSNQPQHF.

This rearrangement joins TRBV5-6 to TRBJ1-1, with 7 positions matching TRBD1. The CDR3 covers 11 residues. The junction had 1 base not matched to a gene; V was cut back by 2 bases and J by 9 bases. The V gene's germline CDR1 is SGHDT and CDR2 YYEEEE. The chain's CDR3 is CASSLQGKAFF. DNA of the CDR3: TGTGCCAGCAGCTTACAGGGGAAAGCTTTCTTT.

The chain uses TRBV11-2 and TRBJ2-1; D is unresolved. Germline V gene data show CDR1 as SGHAT and CDR2 as FQNNGV. This CDR3 region has 15 residues. V dropped 0 bases and J dropped 3 bases, with 9 bases sitting between them. The CDR3 DNA follows: TGTGCCAGCAGCTTAGATTTTAGCAGCTACAATGAGCAGTTCTTC. It yields the protein CASSLDFSSYNEQFF.

Only a few counts were recorded for this clone. V usage is TRBV3-1 (or the pseudogene TRBV3-2) and J usage is TRBJ1-4; TRBD1 matches at 10 bases. CDR1 LGHDT and CDR2 YNNKEL come from the germline V gene (reference sequence). The CDR3 is made up of 14 amino acids. The junction had 3 bases not matched to a gene; V was cut back by 3 bases and J by 8 bases. The CDR3 coding sequence is TGTGCCAGCAGCCACGGGACAGGGGTCGAAAAACTGTTTTTT. Translating it yields CASSHGTGVEKLFF.

This chain joins TRBV9 and TRBJ2-3; a weak D match, TRBD2 (5 bases). The germline V gene encodes CDR1 SGDLS and CDR2 YYNGEE. The V and J ends lost 0 bases and 9 bases respectively, with 8 bases between them. CDR3 length: 12 amino acids. CDR3 sequence (DNA): TGTGCCAGCAGCGTAGACTCGGGAACGCAGTATTTT. It specifies CASSVDSGTQYF.

The J gene is TRBJ1-2, the V gene TRBV10-3; 8 positions match TRBD1. Trimming at V came to 6 bases and at J to 8 bases, leaving 11 bases not matched to a gene. Germline loops: CDR1 ENHRY, CDR2 SYGVKD. This CDR3 spans 14 amino acids. The DNA for the CDR3 is TGTGCCATCAGAACCGACAGGGGTGGATACGGCTACACCTTC. Translated: CAIRTDRGGYGYTF.

This chain uses TRBV20-1 with TRBJ2-1; the match to TRBD1 covers 7 bases. There are 12 residues in the CDR3. Trimming removed 3 bases from V and 8 bases from J; junction bases left unmatched: 4. Germline CDR1 is DFQATT and CDR2 is SNEGSKA (reference sequence). CDR3 sequence: CSASRQGDEQFF. The CDR3, as DNA: TGCAGTGCTAGTAGGCAGGGGGATGAGCAGTTCTTC.

The chain employs TRBV10-3 and TRBJ1-2; 10 nucleotides line up with TRBD1. Germline V gives CDR1 ENHRY, CDR2 SYGVKD. V was pared by 4 bases and J by 5 bases, with 10 bases of the junction left unmatched. CDR3 length: 16 amino acids. In nucleotides, the CDR3 is TGTGCCATCAGTGGACAGGGGGCTGGGGGTAGGTATGGCTACACCTTC. Translated: CAISGQGAGGRYGYTF.

The J gene is TRBJ2-1, the V gene TRBV7-9, with 14 bases matching TRBD2. CDR3 length equals 19 residues. Germline V gene lookup returns CDR1 SEHNR and CDR2 FQNEAQ (reference sequence). V shed 1 base and J 4 bases; nucleotides not matched to a gene: 9. CDR3 in amino acids: CASSLDTGLAGEAYNEQFF. The CDR3 nucleotides are TGTGCCAGCAGCTTAGATACGGGACTAGCGGGAGAAGCGTACAATGAGCAGTTCTTC. The variable domain in full, with the rest retrieved from reference TRBV7-9 and TRBJ2-1, is DTGVSQNPRHKITKRGQNVTFRCDPISEHNRLYWYRQTLGQGPEFLTYFQNEAQLEKSRLLSDRFSAERPKGSFSTLEIQRTEQGDSAMYLCASSLDTGLAGEAYNEQFFGPGTRLTVL.

The rearrangement links TRBV2 to TRBJ1-1; 11 nucleotides align to TRBD1. J gave up 1 base and V 6 bases, and 4 bases lay outside the gene matches. This CDR3 region has 15 residues. From germline, CDR1 is SNHLY and CDR2 FYNNEI. The CDR3 DNA reads as TGTGCCAGCAGATCGGGACAGGGGGGGAACACTGAAGCTTTCTTT. Amino acid sequence: CASRSGQGGNTEAFF.

J is TRBJ2-5 and V is TRBV5-1; 7 nucleotides agree with TRBD1. V lost 4 bases and J lost 2; bases outside the gene matches: 5. The CDR3 totals 14 residues. Germline-derived CDR1 and CDR2 are SGHRS and YFSETQ. The CDR3 sequence is CASSPRQGQETQYF. As DNA, the CDR3 is TGCGCCAGCAGCCCCCGACAGGGACAAGAGACCCAGTACTTC.

V gene TRBV18 combines with J gene TRBJ2-7; 10 nucleotides line up with TRBD1. This CDR3 contains 15 residues. The ends lost 2 bases at V and 2 bases at J; junction bases unmatched: 3. Germline lookup yields CDR1 KGHSH and CDR2 LQKENI. The CDR3 nucleotides read TGTGCCAGCTCACCAGGCGGGACAGGGGCCTACGAGCAGTACTTC. Residues: CASSPGGTGAYEQYF.